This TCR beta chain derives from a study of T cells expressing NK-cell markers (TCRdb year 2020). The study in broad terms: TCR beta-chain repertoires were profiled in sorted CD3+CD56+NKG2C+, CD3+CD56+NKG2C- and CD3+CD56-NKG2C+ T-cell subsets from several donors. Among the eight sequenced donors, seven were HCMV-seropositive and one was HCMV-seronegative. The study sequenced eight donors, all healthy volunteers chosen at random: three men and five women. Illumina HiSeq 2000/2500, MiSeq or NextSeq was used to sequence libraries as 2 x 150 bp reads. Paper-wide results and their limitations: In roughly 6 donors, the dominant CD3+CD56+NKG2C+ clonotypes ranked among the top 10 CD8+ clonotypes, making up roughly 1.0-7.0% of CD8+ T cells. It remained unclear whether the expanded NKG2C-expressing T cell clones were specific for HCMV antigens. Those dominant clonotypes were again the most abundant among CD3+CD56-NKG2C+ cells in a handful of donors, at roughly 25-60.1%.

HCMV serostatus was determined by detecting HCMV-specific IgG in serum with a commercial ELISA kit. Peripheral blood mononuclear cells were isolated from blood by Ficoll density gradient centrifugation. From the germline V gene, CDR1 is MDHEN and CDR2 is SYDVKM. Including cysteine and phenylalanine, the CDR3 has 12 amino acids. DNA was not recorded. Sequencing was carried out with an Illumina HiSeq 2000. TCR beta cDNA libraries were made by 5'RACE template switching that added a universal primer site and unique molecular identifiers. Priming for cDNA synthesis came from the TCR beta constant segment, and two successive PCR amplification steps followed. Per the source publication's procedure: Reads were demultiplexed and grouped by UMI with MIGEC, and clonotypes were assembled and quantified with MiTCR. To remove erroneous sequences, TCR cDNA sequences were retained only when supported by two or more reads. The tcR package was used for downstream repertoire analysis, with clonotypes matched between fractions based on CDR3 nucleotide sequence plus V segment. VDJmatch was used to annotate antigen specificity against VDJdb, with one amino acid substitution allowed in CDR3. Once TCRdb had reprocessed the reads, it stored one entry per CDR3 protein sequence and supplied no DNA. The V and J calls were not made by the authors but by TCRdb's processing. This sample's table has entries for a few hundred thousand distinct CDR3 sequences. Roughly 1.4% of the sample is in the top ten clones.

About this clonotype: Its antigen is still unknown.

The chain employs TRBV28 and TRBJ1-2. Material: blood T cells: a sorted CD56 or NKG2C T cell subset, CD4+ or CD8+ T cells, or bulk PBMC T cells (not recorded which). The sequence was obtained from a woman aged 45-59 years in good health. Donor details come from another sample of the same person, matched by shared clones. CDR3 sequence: CASSLLAYGYTF.